The rows below give T cell receptor beta chains drawn from one sample of a study of memory CD4+ T cells and cytomegalovirus serostatus. Repertoires were generated with immunoSEQ multiplex PCR, while TCRdb's copy carries only in-frame clones and drops some. The data hold roughly 84,000 clones, with more than 70% observed a single time. The sample was memory CD4+ T cells from blood. Receptor source: an adult in good health and CMV-seronegative. CDR3s include the opening cysteine and the closing phenylalanine or tryptophan. The D gene is left open where the match is weak. Expanded clones are given a class, and other clones once, few, many or no size at all.

cdr3_aa: CASSWGLAGGLNTGELFF
cdr3_nt: TGCGCCAGCAGCTGGGGACTAGCGGGGGGGCTGAACACCGGGGAGCTGTTTTTT
clone_size: -
j_call: TRBJ2-2
cdr3_length: 18
d_call: TRBD2
v_call: TRBV5-1

cdr3_aa: CASRRGAGNTIYF
cdr3_nt: TGTGCCAGCAGGAGGGGAGCTGGAAACACCATATATTTT
clone_size: -
j_call: TRBJ1-3
cdr3_length: 13
d_call: -
v_call: TRBV2

cdr3_aa: CASSLAEETQYF
cdr3_nt: TGCGCCAGCAGCTTGGCCGAAGAGACCCAGTACTTC
clone_size: -
j_call: TRBJ2-5
cdr3_length: 12
d_call: -
v_call: TRBV5-1

cdr3_aa: CASSYGAGTYEQYF
cdr3_nt: TGTGCCAGCAGTTACGGGGCAGGGACCTACGAGCAGTACTTC
clone_size: medium-sized
j_call: TRBJ2-7
cdr3_length: 14
d_call: -
v_call: TRBV6-5

cdr3_aa: CAISTLPGQGNYGYTF
cdr3_nt: TGTGCCATCAGTACACTTCCGGGACAGGGAAACTATGGCTACACCTTC
clone_size: -
j_call: TRBJ1-2
cdr3_length: 16
d_call: TRBD1
v_call: TRBV10-3

cdr3_aa: CASSETGDSLGNTIYF
cdr3_nt: TGTGCCAGCAGTGAGACAGGGGATTCACTTGGAAACACCATATATTTT
clone_size: -
j_call: TRBJ1-3
cdr3_length: 16
d_call: TRBD1
v_call: TRBV7-2

cdr3_aa: CASSIDREAGELFF
cdr3_nt: TGTGCCAGTAGTATAGATAGGGAAGCCGGGGAGCTGTTTTTT
clone_size: -
j_call: TRBJ2-2
cdr3_length: 14
d_call: -
v_call: TRBV19

cdr3_aa: CSVERYEDYTF
cdr3_nt: TGCAGCGTTGAAAGGTACGAGGACTACACCTTC
clone_size: few
j_call: TRBJ1-2
cdr3_length: 11
d_call: -
v_call: TRBV29-1

cdr3_aa: CASSLDRGQGYTF
cdr3_nt: TGTGCCAGCAGCTTGGACAGGGGGCAAGGCTACACCTTC
clone_size: -
j_call: TRBJ1-2
cdr3_length: 13
d_call: TRBD1
v_call: TRBV5-6

cdr3_aa: CASSRPGGGYNSPLHF
cdr3_nt: TGTGCCAGCTCACGCCCAGGCGGGGGGTATAATTCACCCCTCCACTTT
clone_size: -
j_call: TRBJ1-6
cdr3_length: 16
d_call: -
v_call: TRBV18

cdr3_aa: CASSSPGGRGSYEQYF
cdr3_nt: TGTGCCAGCAGTTCCCCCGGGGGAAGGGGATCCTACGAGCAGTACTTC
clone_size: few
j_call: TRBJ2-7
cdr3_length: 16
d_call: -
v_call: TRBV28

cdr3_aa: CASSDKTGPLDTEAFF
cdr3_nt: TGTGCCAGCAGCGATAAGACAGGCCCCTTGGACACTGAAGCTTTCTTT
clone_size: -
j_call: TRBJ1-1
cdr3_length: 16
d_call: -
v_call: TRBV4-2

cdr3_aa: CASSLGQGGNQPQHF
cdr3_nt: TGTGCCAGCAGTCTGGGACAGGGGGGCAATCAGCCCCAGCATTTT
clone_size: -
j_call: TRBJ1-5
cdr3_length: 15
d_call: TRBD1
v_call: TRBV28

cdr3_aa: CASSANPYEQYF
cdr3_nt: TGTGCCAGCAGCGCGAACCCCTACGAGCAGTACTTC
clone_size: -
j_call: TRBJ2-7
cdr3_length: 12
d_call: -
v_call: TRBV7-9

cdr3_aa: CASSESWNSPLHF
cdr3_nt: TGCGCCAGCAGTGAGTCTTGGAATTCACCCCTCCACTTT
clone_size: -
j_call: TRBJ1-6
cdr3_length: 13
d_call: -
v_call: TRBV10-1

cdr3_aa: CASSRRQGGNTEAFF
cdr3_nt: TGTGCCAGCAGCAGACGACAGGGAGGTAACACTGAAGCTTTCTTT
clone_size: -
j_call: TRBJ1-1
cdr3_length: 15
d_call: TRBD1
v_call: TRBV7-9

cdr3_aa: CASSVPGQEGTQYF
cdr3_nt: TGTGCCAGCAGTGTCCCGGGACAAGAAGGGACCCAGTACTTC
clone_size: few
j_call: TRBJ2-5
cdr3_length: 14
d_call: -
v_call: TRBV6-1

cdr3_aa: CASSKEGHSGAEAFF
cdr3_nt: TGTGCCAGCAGCAAGGAAGGACACTCGGGGGCTGAAGCTTTCTTT
clone_size: -
j_call: TRBJ1-1
cdr3_length: 15
d_call: -
v_call: TRBV2

cdr3_aa: CAISGDSRRNYGYTF
cdr3_nt: TGTGCCATCAGCGGTGACAGCCGAAGAAACTATGGCTACACCTTC
clone_size: few
j_call: TRBJ1-2
cdr3_length: 15
d_call: -
v_call: TRBV10-3

cdr3_aa: CASHTGSGLQETQYF
cdr3_nt: TGTGCCAGCCATACGGGAAGCGGGCTCCAAGAGACCCAGTACTTC
clone_size: -
j_call: TRBJ2-5
cdr3_length: 15
d_call: -
v_call: TRBV5-6

cdr3_aa: CASSQDRADEWYGYTF
cdr3_nt: TGCGCCAGCAGCCAAGACAGGGCGGACGAGTGGTATGGCTACACCTTC
clone_size: -
j_call: TRBJ1-2
cdr3_length: 16
d_call: -
v_call: TRBV4-3

cdr3_aa: CASSFSGGTDTQYF
cdr3_nt: TGTGCCAGCAGCTTTAGCGGGGGCACAGATACGCAGTATTTT
clone_size: -
j_call: TRBJ2-3
cdr3_length: 14
d_call: TRBD2
v_call: TRBV5-6